The 10 T cell receptor beta chains below come from one sample, sequenced in a study. MiXCR, run by TCRdb on the RT-PCR reads, gives a single entry per CDR3 protein. The table shows about 680,000 distinct CDR3 sequences, with 12% to 15% occurring only once. Sample: memory CD4+ T cells from blood. Receptor source: a female donor in good health, serving as a healthy control.

Only one count was recorded for this clonotype. The V gene is TRBV18, the J gene TRBJ1-1; D gene uncertain. Germline lookup yields CDR1 KGHSH and CDR2 LQKENI. This CDR3 has 13 amino acids. The V gene lost 4 bases and the J gene lost 6 bases, with 12 bases spanning the gap. CDR3 coding DNA: TGTGCCAGCTCACTTCGACATGGGGCTGAAGCTTTCTTT. Its translation is CASSLRHGAEAFF.

This chain links TRBV11-1 with TRBJ2-3; 12 nucleotides match TRBD2. Germline trimming cut 1 base from V and 3 bases from J; bases unmatched to any gene: 5. In germline, CDR1 is SGHAT, CDR2 FQDESV (reference sequence). The CDR3 runs to 17 residues. CDR3: CASSLDLAGGPTDTQYF. The CDR3 DNA reads TGTGCCAGCAGCTTAGACCTAGCGGGAGGGCCAACAGATACGCAGTATTTT.

Comments on this clonotype: A much larger clone is a single base away; this may be a read error. V usage is TRBV20-1 and J usage is TRBJ2-5; D call uncertain. The CDR3 extends over 12 amino acids. Germline CDR1 is DFQATT and CDR2 is SNEGSKA (reference sequence). For the CDR3, the DNA is TGCAGTGCGTGGCGGTACCAAGATACCCAGTACTTC. This translates into CSAWRYQDTQYF.

This clonotype was counted at least ten times. The V call is TRBV7-2, the J call TRBJ2-5; D is possibly TRBD1 (6 bases). Germline CDR1 is SGHTA and CDR2 is FQGNSA. With 3 bases removed from V and 5 bases from J, the gap between germline ends came to 10 bases. CDR3 length equals 13 residues. Here the CDR3 DNA reads TGTGCCAGCAGCTTGGGACAACGGGAGACCCAGTACTTC. This gives the protein CASSLGQRETQYF.

The rearrangement uses TRBV5-4 and TRBJ2-6; D is unclear. The CDR3 totals 15 residues. V was pared by 0 bases and J by 7 bases, with 11 bases between. Germline V gene sequence: CDR1 SGHNT, CDR2 YYREEE (reference sequence). The CDR3 region has the DNA TGTGCCAGCAGCTTGGCCCAGCTGGGAGCCAACGTCCTGACTTTC. The encoded protein is CASSLAQLGANVLTF.

This rearrangement joins TRBV29-1 to TRBJ2-7; D gene ambiguous. Germline CDR1 reads SQVTM; CDR2 reads ANQGSEA. With 5 bases removed from V and 0 bases from J, the gap between germline ends came to 8 bases. The CDR3 totals 12 residues. CDR3 sequence (DNA): TGCAGCGTTATGTGGGGCTCCTACGAGCAGTACTTC. It translates to CSVMWGSYEQYF.

A few counts support this clonotype. The chain joins TRBV7-2 to TRBJ2-2; TRBD2 agrees at 8 bases. The CDR3 is 17 residues long. V shed 1 base, J shed 5 bases, and the junction held 9 bases outside the gene matches. Germline V gene sequence: CDR1 SGHTA, CDR2 FQGNSA. The CDR3 sequence is CASSLGGAGGLTGELFF. DNA of the CDR3: TGTGCCAGCAGCTTAGGCGGGGCGGGAGGTTTAACCGGGGAGCTGTTTTTT.

This clonotype was counted at least ten times. The V gene is TRBV5-1, the J gene TRBJ2-7, with D possibly being TRBD1 (5 bases). This CDR3 is 15 amino acids long. The germline gives CDR1 SGHRS, CDR2 YFSETQ. The ends were cut back, 3 bases at V and 3 bases at J, with 16 bases in the middle. This CDR3 is CASSSSDRIVYEQYF. The CDR3 nucleotides read TGCGCCAGCAGCTCCTCCGACAGAATCGTCTACGAGCAGTACTTC.

This CDR3 reads CASSLPEDRAQHGELFF. The CDR3 coding sequence is TGCGCCAGCAGCTTGCCAGAGGACAGGGCACAACACGGGGAGCTGTTTTTT. The chain couples TRBV5-1 to TRBJ2-2; 8 nucleotides match TRBD1. Trimming cost V 1 base and J 7 bases; bases outside gene matches: 12. The CDR3 is 17 residues long. Germline loops: CDR1 SGHRS, CDR2 YFSETQ.

This clonotype appeared many times. The J gene is TRBJ1-1, the V gene TRBV10-1, with D possibly being TRBD1 (5 bases). The V and J ends lost 4 bases and 1 base respectively, with 13 bases between them. The CDR3 spans 15 residues. From germline, CDR1 is WNHNN and CDR2 SYGVQD (reference sequence). The CDR3 bases are TGCGCCAGCAGTGGGGGAACAGGAGAGAACACTGAAGCTTTCTTT. Its protein product is CASSGGTGENTEAFF.